The present TCR beta chain was sequenced within a study of T cells in women clearing cervical HPV infection (dated 2018 in TCRdb). Describing the broader study: Cases were about two dozen women with histologically confirmed HPV16-related CIN3 or worse, including 2 invasive cancers. Cases had a median age of almost 35 years and controls had a median age of around 41, with no significant differences in baseline characteristics. Cases were matched to controls by age within five years and by the year the sample was collected. Controls were under 30 women whose single incident HPV16 infection cleared within 12 months without precancer or cancer developing. Since only a few of the women had HLA typing available, the possibility that HLA type was acting as a confounder could not be ruled out. Blood from cases was collected at the visit at which the lesion was first identified, whereas blood from controls was collected once infection was no longer detected. In the parent cohort, around 10,000 women aged 18 or older were enrolled in Guanacaste, Costa Rica, during about 1993 to 1994 and then followed for under 8 years. For cases, a median interval of about 150 days, with an interquartile range of roughly 80 to 210 days, was observed between lesion detection and blood sampling. An exploratory proof-of-principle case-control study, nested within the Guanacaste HPV Natural History Study in Costa Rica, was conducted to compare TCR repertoires across cervical HPV16 outcomes. Five blinded duplicates per group were added as quality controls, so that about 60 samples were obtained: around 50 participants and 10 replicates.

Results and caveats for the whole study, not just this receptor: Because of the cross-sectional design, the study could not determine whether the associations came before infection or resulted from infection, and neither effector/memory subsets nor HPV-specific T cells were isolated. Lower TRBV6-7 relative abundance was observed in cases than in controls (approximately 0.1% versus 0.16%; Bonferroni P = 0.0008). Cases were distinguished from controls with an estimated AUC of roughly 0.81 by random forest classifiers combining richness and V gene abundances. Because the number of T cells in each sample was unknown, differences in richness could reflect differing T-cell content rather than repertoire biology. CIN3+ cases had significantly higher TCR repertoire richness than controls across sequencing depths, but evenness did not differ between the groups.

Every participant had a single incident cervical HPV16 infection, and prevalent HPV16 infections were excluded. Cervical HPV DNA was detected by MY09/MY11 PCR and genotyped by dot-blot hybridization. Approximately 16 mL of heparinized blood were centrifuged, and the buffy coat was split into aliquots, frozen at -30 degrees C, and then kept at -80 degrees C. QIAGEN kits were used to extract genomic DNA from the buffy coat specimens. Trimming accounts for 5 bases at V and 0 bases at J, while the number of junction bases matched to no gene is 11. The CDR3 measures 18 amino acids from cysteine to phenylalanine. The DNA shown is the part of the CDR3 that was read: 45 bases, in frame from base 1. The germline V gene encodes CDR1 SNHLY and CDR2 FYNNEI. A remark on this clone: Its specific antigen is unknown. The read falls 3 residues short of the CDR3 end, and the missing part is taken from the germline J gene.

Using the immunoSEQ assay, multiplex PCR amplified TCR beta CDR3 regions from an average of around 1.2 ug of genomic DNA per sample. The assay corrected primer bias using a complete synthetic TCR repertoire to establish an amplification baseline. Amplicons were sequenced on the Illumina platform. On the authors' methods: Sequences were error-corrected by clustering with frequency ratios and a modified nearest-neighbor algorithm and were then analyzed in the immunoSEQ Analyzer with IMGT gene definitions. At each rarefaction depth, TCR richness and evenness were averaged across 20 rarefaction repeats, and samples with fewer sequences than that depth were excluded. Wilcoxon rank sum tests with FDR correction were used to compare relative abundances of V, D and J genes between the groups. For the blinded duplicates, the intraclass correlation was 90% to 97% for TCR richness and averaged 76.4% across around 66 gene segments. Not all clones reach the TCRdb copy of this immuneACCESS table, which keeps in-frame sequences only. Checked studies attribute under half of the gap to unresolved V genes and leave the rest unexplained. V, J and clone size were drawn from that table, and D and trimming were deduced from the DNA. This specimen's table enumerates about 20,000 clones. The ten most abundant clones make up 3.2% of the sample.

This receptor was identified in a woman between 18 and 70 years old with a cervical HPV16 infection that either progressed to CIN3+ or cleared (not recorded which). The rearrangement combines TRBV2 with TRBJ1-4, with 8 junctional bases fitting TRBD1. The sequencing input was blood buffy coat. The sequenced part of the CDR3 DNA is TGTGCCAGCAGTACCCGACAGGGGATCATTGCAACTAATGAAAAA. This encodes CASSTRQGIIATNEK. The full-length CDR3 reads as CASSTRQGIIATNEKLFF.